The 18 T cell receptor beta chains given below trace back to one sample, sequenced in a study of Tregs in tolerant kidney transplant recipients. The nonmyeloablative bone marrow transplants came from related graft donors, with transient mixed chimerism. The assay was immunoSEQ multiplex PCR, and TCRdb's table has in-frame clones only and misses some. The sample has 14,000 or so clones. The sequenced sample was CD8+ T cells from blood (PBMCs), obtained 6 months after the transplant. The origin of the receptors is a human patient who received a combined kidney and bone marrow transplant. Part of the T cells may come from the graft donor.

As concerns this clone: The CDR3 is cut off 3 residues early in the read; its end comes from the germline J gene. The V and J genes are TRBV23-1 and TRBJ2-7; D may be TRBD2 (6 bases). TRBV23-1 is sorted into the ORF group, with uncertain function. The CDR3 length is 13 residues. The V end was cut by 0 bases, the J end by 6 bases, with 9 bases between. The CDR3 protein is CASSQSGGPEQYF. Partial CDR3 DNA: TGCGCCAGCAGTCAATCAGGAGGGCCCGAG.

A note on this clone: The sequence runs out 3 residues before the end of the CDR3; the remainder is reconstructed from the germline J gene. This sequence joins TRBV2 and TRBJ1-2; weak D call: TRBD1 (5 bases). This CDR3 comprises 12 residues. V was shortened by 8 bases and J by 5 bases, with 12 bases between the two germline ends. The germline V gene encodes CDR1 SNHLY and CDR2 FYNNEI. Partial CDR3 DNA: TGTGCCAGCGGTCGGGGGTTATATGGC. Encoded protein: CASGRGLYG. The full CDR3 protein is CASGRGLYGYTF.

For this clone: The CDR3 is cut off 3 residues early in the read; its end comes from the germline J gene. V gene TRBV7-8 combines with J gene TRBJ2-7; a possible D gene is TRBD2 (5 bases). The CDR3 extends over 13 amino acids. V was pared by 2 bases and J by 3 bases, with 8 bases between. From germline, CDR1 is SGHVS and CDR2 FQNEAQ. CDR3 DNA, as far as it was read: TGTGCCAGCAGCTTAAGCGGACGCTACGAG. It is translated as CASSLSGRYE. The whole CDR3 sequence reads CASSLSGRYEQYF.

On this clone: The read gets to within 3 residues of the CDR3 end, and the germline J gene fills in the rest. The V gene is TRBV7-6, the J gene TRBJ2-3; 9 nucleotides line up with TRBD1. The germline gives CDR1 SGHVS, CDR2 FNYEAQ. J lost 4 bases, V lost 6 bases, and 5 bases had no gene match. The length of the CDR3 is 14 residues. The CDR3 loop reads CASSTGGGADTQYF. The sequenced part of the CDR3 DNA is TGTGCCAGCAGTACAGGGGGCGGAGCAGATACG.

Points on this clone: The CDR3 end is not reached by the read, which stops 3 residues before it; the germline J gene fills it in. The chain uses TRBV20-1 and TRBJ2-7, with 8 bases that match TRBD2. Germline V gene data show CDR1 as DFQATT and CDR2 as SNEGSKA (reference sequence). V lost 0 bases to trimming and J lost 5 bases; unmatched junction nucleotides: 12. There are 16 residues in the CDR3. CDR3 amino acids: CSARDHAGLGVHEQYF. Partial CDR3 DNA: TGCAGTGCTAGAGATCATGCGGGACTAGGGGTCCACGAG.

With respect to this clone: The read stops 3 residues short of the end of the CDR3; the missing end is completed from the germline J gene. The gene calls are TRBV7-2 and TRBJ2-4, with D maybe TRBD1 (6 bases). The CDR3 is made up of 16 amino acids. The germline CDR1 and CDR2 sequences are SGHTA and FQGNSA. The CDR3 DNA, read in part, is TGTGCCAGCAGCTTAGCCCTTACAGGGTGGGCCTATGGT. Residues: CASSLALTGWAYG. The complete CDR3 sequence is CASSLALTGWAYGQYF.

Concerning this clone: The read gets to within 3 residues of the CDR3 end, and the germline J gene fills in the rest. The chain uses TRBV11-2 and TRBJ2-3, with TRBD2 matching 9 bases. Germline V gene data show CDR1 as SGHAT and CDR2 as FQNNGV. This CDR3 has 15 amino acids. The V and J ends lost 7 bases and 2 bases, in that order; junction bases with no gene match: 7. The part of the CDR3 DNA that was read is TGTGCCAGCATGAGCGGGGGGTTTAACACAGATACG. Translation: CASMSGGFNTDT. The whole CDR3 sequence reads CASMSGGFNTDTQYF.

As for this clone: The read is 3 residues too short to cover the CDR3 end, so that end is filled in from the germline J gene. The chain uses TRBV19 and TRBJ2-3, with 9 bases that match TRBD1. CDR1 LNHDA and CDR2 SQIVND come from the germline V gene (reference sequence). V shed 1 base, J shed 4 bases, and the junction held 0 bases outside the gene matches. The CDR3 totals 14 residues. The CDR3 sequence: CASSIGQGADTQYF. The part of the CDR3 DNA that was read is TGTGCCAGTAGTATAGGACAGGGGGCAGATACG. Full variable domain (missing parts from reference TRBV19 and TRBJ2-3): DGGITQSPKYLFRKEGQNVTLSCEQNLNHDAMYWYRQDPGQGLRLIYYSQIVNDFQKGDIAEGYSVSREKKESFPLTVTSAQKNPTAFYLCASSIGQGADTQYFGPGTRLTVL.

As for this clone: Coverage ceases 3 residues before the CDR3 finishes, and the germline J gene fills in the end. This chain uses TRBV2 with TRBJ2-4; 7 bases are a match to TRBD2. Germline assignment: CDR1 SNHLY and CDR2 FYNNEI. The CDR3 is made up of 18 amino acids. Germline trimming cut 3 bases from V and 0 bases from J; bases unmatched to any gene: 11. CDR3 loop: CASSDVAGGALAKNIQYF. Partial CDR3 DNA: TGTGCCAGCAGTGATGTAGCGGGTGGGGCTCTAGCCAAAAACATT.

CDR3 sequence reads: CASSPPQQGRTYEQYF. The covered CDR3 bases are TGTGCCAGCAGTCCCCCCCAACAGGGCAGGACCTACGAG. The V call is TRBV28, the J call TRBJ2-7; TRBD1 is a possible D gene (6 bases). The CDR3 end is not reached by the read, which stops 3 residues before it; the germline J gene fills it in. Trimming removed 5 bases from V and 2 bases from J, with 19 bases in between. The CDR3 contains 16 residues. From germline, CDR1 is MDHEN and CDR2 SYDVKM.

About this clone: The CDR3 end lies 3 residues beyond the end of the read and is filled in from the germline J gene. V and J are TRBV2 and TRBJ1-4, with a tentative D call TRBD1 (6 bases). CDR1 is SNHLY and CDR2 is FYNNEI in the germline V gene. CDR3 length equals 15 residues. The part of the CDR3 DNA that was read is TGTGCCAGCAGTGCGAACAGGGCCTCCAATTCACCA. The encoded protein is CASSANRASNSP. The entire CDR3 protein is CASSANRASNSPLFF.

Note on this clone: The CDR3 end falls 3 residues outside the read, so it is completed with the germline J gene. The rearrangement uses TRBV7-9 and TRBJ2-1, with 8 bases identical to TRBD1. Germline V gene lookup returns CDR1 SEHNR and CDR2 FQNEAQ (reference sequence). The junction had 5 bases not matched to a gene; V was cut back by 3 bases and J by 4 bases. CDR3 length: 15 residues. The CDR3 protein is CASSFLTGEYNEQFF. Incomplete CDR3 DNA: TGTGCCAGCAGCTTTTTGACAGGGGAATACAATGAG.

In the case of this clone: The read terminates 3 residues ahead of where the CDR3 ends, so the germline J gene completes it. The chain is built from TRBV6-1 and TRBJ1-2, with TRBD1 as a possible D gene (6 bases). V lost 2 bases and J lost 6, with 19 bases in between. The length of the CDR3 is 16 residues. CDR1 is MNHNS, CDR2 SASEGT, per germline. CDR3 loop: CASSEFGGAAGDGYTF. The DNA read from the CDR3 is TGTGCCAGCAGTGAATTTGGCGGAGCGGCAGGGGATGGC.

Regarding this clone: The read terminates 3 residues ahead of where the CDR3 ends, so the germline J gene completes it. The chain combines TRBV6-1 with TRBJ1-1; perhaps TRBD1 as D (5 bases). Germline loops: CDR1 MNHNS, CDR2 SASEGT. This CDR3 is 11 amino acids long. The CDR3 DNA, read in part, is TGTGCCAGCAGTGCAGGGAGCGAA. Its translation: CASSAGSE. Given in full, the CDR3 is CASSAGSEAFF.

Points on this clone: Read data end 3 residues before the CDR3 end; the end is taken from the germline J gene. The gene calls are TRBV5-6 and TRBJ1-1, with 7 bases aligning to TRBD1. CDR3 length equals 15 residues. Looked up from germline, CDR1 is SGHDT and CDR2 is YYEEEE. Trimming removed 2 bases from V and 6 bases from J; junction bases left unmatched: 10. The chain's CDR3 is CASSFWDSWGAEAFF. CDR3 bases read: TGTGCCAGCAGCTTTTGGGACAGTTGGGGCGCTGAA.

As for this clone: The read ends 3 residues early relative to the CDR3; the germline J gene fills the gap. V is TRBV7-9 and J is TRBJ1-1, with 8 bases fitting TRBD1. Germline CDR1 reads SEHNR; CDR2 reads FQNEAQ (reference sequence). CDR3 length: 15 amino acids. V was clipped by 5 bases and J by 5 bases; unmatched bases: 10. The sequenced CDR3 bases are TGTGCCAGCAGCCAGGGGGCAGGGGGCTGGACTGAA. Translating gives CASSQGAGGWTE. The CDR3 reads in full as CASSQGAGGWTEAFF.

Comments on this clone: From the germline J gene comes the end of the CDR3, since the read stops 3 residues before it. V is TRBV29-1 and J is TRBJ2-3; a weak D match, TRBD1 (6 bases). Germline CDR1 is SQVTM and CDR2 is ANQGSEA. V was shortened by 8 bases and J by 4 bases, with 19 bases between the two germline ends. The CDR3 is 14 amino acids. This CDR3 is CSPYRVGSPDTQYF. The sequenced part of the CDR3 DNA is TGCAGCCCATACAGGGTAGGATCCCCAGATACG.

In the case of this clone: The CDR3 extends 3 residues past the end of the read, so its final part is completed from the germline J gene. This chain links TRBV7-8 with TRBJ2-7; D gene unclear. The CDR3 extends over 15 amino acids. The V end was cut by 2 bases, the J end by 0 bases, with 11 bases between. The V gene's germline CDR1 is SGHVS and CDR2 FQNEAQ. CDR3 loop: CASSLSVPLSYEQYF. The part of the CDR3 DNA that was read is TGTGCCAGCAGCTTATCAGTCCCCCTCTCCTACGAG.